The 23 T cell receptor beta chains presented below share a single source sample, sequenced in a study of early T cells in non-severe SARS-CoV-2 infection. TCRdb reprocessed the 5' RACE reads with MiXCR, giving one entry per CDR3 protein. The sample lists about 54,000 distinct CDR3 sequences, about 7.7% occurring once. Specimen: whole blood, collected at baseline. The origin of the receptors is an adult who was a healthcare worker with PCR-confirmed SARS-CoV-2 infection or an uninfected control (not recorded which).

This clonotype has only a few counts. This rearrangement joins TRBV20-1 to TRBJ2-7; 9 bases are shared with TRBD2. The trim removed 1 base at V and 4 bases at J, leaving 2 bases unmatched. The CDR3 has 13 amino acids. In germline, CDR1 is DFQATT, CDR2 SNEGSKA (reference sequence). This CDR3 is CSARGGRVYEQYF. Written as DNA, the CDR3 is TGCAGTGCTAGAGGCGGGAGGGTATACGAGCAGTACTTC.

Only a few counts were recorded for this clonotype. This chain uses TRBV6-4 with TRBJ2-1; D gene uncertain. V was trimmed by 6 bases and J by 4 bases, leaving 7 bases between them. Germline CDR1 reads MRHNA; CDR2 reads SNTAGT. This CDR3 is built from 12 residues. CDR3 protein: CASRGYYNEQFF. The DNA for the CDR3 is TGTGCCAGCAGGGGCTATTACAATGAGCAGTTCTTC.

V gene TRBV18 combines with J gene TRBJ2-5; D is perhaps TRBD1 or TRBD2 (5 bases each). The CDR3 has 13 residues. With 5 bases removed from V and 3 bases from J, the gap between germline ends came to 10 bases. In germline, CDR1 is KGHSH, CDR2 LQKENI. CDR3 DNA: TGTGCCAGCTCAAACGGGGCAGAAGAGACCCAGTACTTC. Translated, it gives CASSNGAEETQYF.

The V and J genes are TRBV6-5 and TRBJ1-1, with 8 positions matching TRBD1. V lost 0 bases, J lost 4 bases, and 4 bases stayed unmatched. The CDR3 is 15 residues long. Germline V gene data show CDR1 as MNHEY and CDR2 as SVGAGI. CDR3 amino acids: CASSYSRQGTTEAFF. CDR3 bases: TGTGCCAGCAGTTACTCGAGACAGGGGACCACTGAAGCTTTCTTT.

This clonotype was counted at least ten times. The V and J genes are TRBV6-6 and TRBJ1-4; TRBD1 is a possible D gene (5 bases). With 7 bases removed from V and 7 bases from J, the gap between germline ends came to 13 bases. Germline CDR1 is MNHNY and CDR2 is SVGAGI (reference sequence). The CDR3 totals 13 residues. Here the CDR3 reads CASKPGLGEKLFF. CDR3 bases: TGTGCCAGCAAGCCAGGGCTTGGTGAAAAACTGTTTTTT.

This clonotype showed up just a few times. CDR3 nucleotide sequence: TGTGCCAGCAGTGGACCGGGACAGGGGGCTATTGAGCAGTTCTTC. Protein sequence: CASSGPGQGAIEQFF. V usage is TRBV6-2 or TRBV6-3 and J usage is TRBJ2-1; the match to TRBD1 covers 12 bases. Germline trimming cut 5 bases from V and 9 bases from J; bases unmatched to any gene: 8. Germline lookup yields CDR1 MNHEY and CDR2 SVGEGT. This CDR3 comprises 15 residues.

CDR3 sequence: CASSFRVGEKLFF. The DNA of the CDR3 is TGTGCCAGCAGCTTCCGGGTCGGGGAAAAACTGTTTTTT. The chain carries TRBV7-2 and TRBJ1-4; D is ambiguous. V lost 3 bases and J 8 bases, leaving 10 bases between the germline ends. Germline assignment: CDR1 SGHTA and CDR2 FQGNSA. This CDR3 has 13 amino acids.

This clonotype was seen many times. This CDR3 is CASSFSDRGQPQHF. The CDR3 DNA sequence: TGTGCCAGCAGTTTTTCGGACAGGGGCCAGCCCCAGCATTTT. The chain carries TRBV6-6 and TRBJ1-5; 9 bases line up with TRBD1. The CDR3 totals 14 residues. Germline assignment: CDR1 MNHNY and CDR2 SVGAGI (reference sequence). After removal of 4 bases from V and 7 bases from J, the junction contained 5 bases not matched to a gene.

This clonotype was observed a few times. J is TRBJ2-4 and V is TRBV25-1; no definite D call. Germline CDR1 MGHDK, CDR2 SYGVNS. V gave up 6 bases and J gave up 0 bases, with 18 bases separating them. This CDR3 comprises 17 residues. CDR3 sequence: CASSGGITSLAKNIQYF. The CDR3 bases are TGTGCCAGCAGCGGTGGGATTACCTCTCTAGCCAAAAACATTCAGTACTTC. Full variable domain (outside the CDR3, taken from reference TRBV25-1 and TRBJ2-4): EADIYQTPRYLVIGTGKKITLECSQTMGHDKMYWYQQDPGMELHLIHYSYGVNSTEKGDLSSESTVSRIRTEHFPLTLESARPSHTSQYLCASSGGITSLAKNIQYFGAGTRLSVL.

This clonotype was observed at least ten times. The chain couples TRBV7-8 to TRBJ2-3; no clear D. Trimming took 2 bases from V and 1 from J, leaving 19 bases between them. The CDR3 has 18 amino acids. Germline CDR1 and CDR2: SGHVS and FQNEAQ. CDR3 in DNA: TGTGCCAGCAGCTTAACACACCATCGGAAAAAGGGCACAGATACGCAGTATTTT. Protein sequence: CASSLTHHRKKGTDTQYF.

This clonotype was recorded many times. This chain uses TRBV11-2 with TRBJ2-1, with 11 bases matching TRBD2. Germline V gene sequence: CDR1 SGHAT, CDR2 FQNNGV. CDR3 length equals 15 residues. The V and J ends lost 5 bases and 4 bases, in that order; junction bases with no gene match: 4. The CDR3 region has the DNA TGTGCCAGCAGCCGAATAGCGGGAGGGTACAATGAGCAGTTCTTC. Translated, it gives CASSRIAGGYNEQFF.

This clonotype was counted between two and nine times. This chain joins TRBV4-1 and TRBJ2-7; D unresolved. The CDR3 is 13 amino acids. Trimming stripped 0 bases from V and 7 bases from J, with 10 bases between. Germline lookup yields CDR1 MGHRA and CDR2 YSYEKL. CDR3 loop: CASSQDMTVEQYF. The CDR3 coding sequence is TGCGCCAGCAGCCAAGATATGACTGTGGAGCAGTACTTC.

There are many counts of this clonotype. The chain links TRBV25-1 to TRBJ1-6, with D perhaps matching TRBD1 (6 bases). The germline CDR1 and CDR2 sequences are MGHDK and SYGVNS. The CDR3 contains 16 residues. The V end lost 3 bases, the J end lost 11 bases, and 20 bases lay between the germline ends. The CDR3 sequence: CASSDGTASGGPPLHF. CDR3 DNA sequence: TGTGCCAGCAGTGACGGGACCGCCTCGGGGGGCCCACCCCTCCACTTT.

At least ten counts were recorded for this clonotype. V usage is TRBV29-1 and J usage is TRBJ2-1, with D hard to call. Germline V gene lookup returns CDR1 SQVTM and CDR2 ANQGSEA. This CDR3 contains 14 residues. V gave up 2 bases and J gave up 5 bases, with 13 bases separating them. The DNA for the CDR3 is TGCAGCGTTGAATTGGGAAAGGGCCACAATGAGCAGTTCTTC. Translating it yields CSVELGKGHNEQFF.

The chain uses TRBV6-4 and TRBJ2-6, with D tentatively TRBD2 (6 bases). CDR3 length: 17 amino acids. Germline V lookup: CDR1 MRHNA, CDR2 SNTAGT. V lost 0 bases and J 0 bases, leaving 9 bases between the germline ends. CDR3 sequence (DNA): TGTGCCAGCAGTGACTCATCCGGGGGCTCTGGGGCCAACGTCCTGACTTTC. Translation: CASSDSSGGSGANVLTF.

This chain uses TRBV20-1 with TRBJ2-7; a weak D match, TRBD2 (5 bases). CDR3 length equals 12 residues. Trimming left V 4 bases short and J 4 bases short, with 11 bases between. Germline CDR1 DFQATT, CDR2 SNEGSKA (reference sequence). CDR3 residues: CSAIPSGYEQYF. The CDR3, as DNA: TGCAGTGCTATCCCTTCGGGGTACGAGCAGTACTTC.

In this sample, this clonotype is medium-sized. V is TRBV14 and J is TRBJ2-6; no clear D. The germline gives CDR1 SGHDN, CDR2 FVKESK. The CDR3 has 17 residues. V dropped 2 bases and J dropped 0 bases, with 11 bases sitting between them. CDR3 loop: CASSQQLLVSGANVLTF. In DNA, the CDR3 is TGTGCCAGCAGCCAACAGCTTTTGGTCTCTGGGGCCAACGTCCTGACTTTC.

The chain has TRBV5-1 and TRBJ2-7; no reliable D call. This CDR3 has 14 residues. V was cut by 3 bases and J by 6 bases, with 16 bases left in between. Germline CDR1 reads SGHRS; CDR2 reads YFSETQ. The CDR3 nucleotides read TGCGCCAGCAGCTATTCGACAACTGGGTCCGAGCAGTACTTC. Translated, it gives CASSYSTTGSEQYF.

This clonotype showed up many times. The chain carries TRBV5-6 and TRBJ2-3, with D maybe TRBD2 (5 bases). CDR1 SGHDT and CDR2 YYEEEE come from the germline V gene. This CDR3 spans 12 amino acids. The ends were cut back, 2 bases at V and 7 bases at J, with 8 bases in the middle. CDR3 protein: CASSFRGNTQYF. The CDR3 DNA reads as TGTGCCAGCAGCTTCCGGGGTAATACGCAGTATTTT. The full variable domain, in which reference TRBV5-6 and TRBJ2-3 provide the parts outside the CDR3, is DAGVTQSPTHLIKTRGQQVTLRCSPKSGHDTVSWYQQALGQGPQFIFQYYEEEERQRGNFPDRFSGHQFPNYSSELNVNALLLGDSALYLCASSFRGNTQYFGPGTRLTVL.

The table lists this clonotype with many counts. The rearrangement uses TRBV28 and TRBJ2-1; D uncertain. Per germline, CDR1 MDHEN and CDR2 SYDVKM. The CDR3 extends over 15 amino acids. Trimming cost V 6 bases and J 4 bases, with 16 bases left between them. The CDR3 here is CASRQWAHGYNEQFF. In DNA form, the CDR3 reads TGTGCCAGCAGACAATGGGCACACGGGTACAATGAGCAGTTCTTC.

The genes are TRBV5-4 and TRBJ2-3; D may be TRBD2 (5 bases). Germline loops: CDR1 SGHNT, CDR2 YYREEE (reference sequence). V was shortened by 2 bases and J by 2 bases, with 21 bases between the two germline ends. The CDR3 has 18 residues. The CDR3 coding sequence is TGTGCCAGCAGCTTAGCATTTGGGCGGGCCAAAGCCACAGATACGCAGTATTTT. This sequence encodes CASSLAFGRAKATDTQYF.

This clonotype came up a few times. The V and J genes are TRBV25-1 and TRBJ2-3, with a possible D match to TRBD2 (5 bases). Germline lookup yields CDR1 MGHDK and CDR2 SYGVNS. With 6 bases removed from V and 4 bases from J, the gap between germline ends came to 17 bases. The CDR3 runs to 15 residues. The CDR3 nucleotides read TGTGCCAGCAGCCCCCGCATGGGAGCCCCAGATACGCAGTATTTT. Residues: CASSPRMGAPDTQYF.

The table lists this clonotype with many counts. The rearrangement joins TRBV7-9 to TRBJ1-5; D is ambiguous. The CDR3 contains 14 residues. Trimming took 0 bases from V and 8 from J, leaving 11 bases between them. Germline V gene data show CDR1 as SEHNR and CDR2 as FQNEAQ (reference sequence). This chain's CDR3 is CASSLAAGIEPQHF. The CDR3, as DNA: TGTGCCAGCAGCTTAGCTGCGGGAATTGAGCCCCAGCATTTT.